This T cell receptor (beta chain) was observed in a study of OX40 agonist ivuxolimab in advanced cancers. In the study overall: The dose-escalation cohort had hepatocellular carcinoma, melanoma, renal cell or head and neck cancer.

The sampling schedule covered blood at baseline, cycle 4 day 1, and cycle 7 day 1. TCRdb keeps only in-frame clones here, not all; method: immunoSEQ multiplex PCR. The data hold 55,000 to 65,000 clones, with 88% observed a single time. V shed 6 bases and J shed 1 base, with 9 bases lying between them. The CDR3 length is 13 residues. CDR1 and CDR2 (germline): MNHEY, SMNVEV (reference sequence). The receptor was derived from an adult with an advanced solid tumor such as melanoma, head and neck, liver or kidney cancer. The chain joins TRBV27 to TRBJ1-1; D is unclear. Here the sequenced sample was CD4+ or CD8+ T cells sorted from blood, taken in a trial of the OX40 agonist ivuxolimab. The CDR3 sequence: CASSRRANTEAFF. Here the CDR3 DNA reads TGTGCCAGCAGCCGAAGGGCGAACACTGAAGCTTTCTTT.